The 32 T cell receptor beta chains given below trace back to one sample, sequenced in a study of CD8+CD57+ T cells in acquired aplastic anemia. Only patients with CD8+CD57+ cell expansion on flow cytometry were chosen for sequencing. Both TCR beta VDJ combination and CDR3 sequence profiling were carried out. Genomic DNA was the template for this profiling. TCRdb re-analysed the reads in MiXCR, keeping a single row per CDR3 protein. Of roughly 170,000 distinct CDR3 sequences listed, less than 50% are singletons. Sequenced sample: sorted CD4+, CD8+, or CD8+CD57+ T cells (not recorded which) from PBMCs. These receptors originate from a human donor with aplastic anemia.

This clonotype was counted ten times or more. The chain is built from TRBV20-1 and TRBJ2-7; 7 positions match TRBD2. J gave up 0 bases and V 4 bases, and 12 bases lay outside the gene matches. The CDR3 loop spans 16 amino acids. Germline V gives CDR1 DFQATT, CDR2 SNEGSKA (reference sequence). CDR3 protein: CSATPGLPSGSYEQYF. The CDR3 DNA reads TGCAGTGCTACCCCAGGTTTACCTAGCGGCTCCTACGAGCAGTACTTC.

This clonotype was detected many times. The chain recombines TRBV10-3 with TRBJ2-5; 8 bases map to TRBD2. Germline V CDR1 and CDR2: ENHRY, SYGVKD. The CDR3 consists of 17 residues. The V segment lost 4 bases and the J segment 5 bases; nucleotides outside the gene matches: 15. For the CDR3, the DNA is TGTGCCATCAGTGTATTGGGAAGCGGGGGCGCTAGGGAGACCCAGTACTTC. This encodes CAISVLGSGGARETQYF.

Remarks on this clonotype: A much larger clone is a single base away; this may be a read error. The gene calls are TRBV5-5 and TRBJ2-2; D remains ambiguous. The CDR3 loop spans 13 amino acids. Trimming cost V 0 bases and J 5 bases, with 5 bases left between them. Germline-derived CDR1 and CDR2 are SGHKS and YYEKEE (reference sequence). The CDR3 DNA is TGTGCCAGCAGCTTGGGGTGGACCGGGGAGCTGTTTTTT. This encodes CASSLGWTGELFF.

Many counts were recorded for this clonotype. The CDR3 nucleotides read TGTGCCAGCAGCCAAGGGTCGGGTGGTGAGCAGTACTTC. Its translation is CASSQGSGGEQYF. The J gene is TRBJ2-7, the V gene TRBV14; the D is unclear. The CDR3 contains 13 residues. Germline-derived CDR1 and CDR2 are SGHDN and FVKESK. Trimming took 1 base from V and 7 from J, leaving 11 bases between them. The entire variable domain, with the rest obtained from reference TRBV14 and TRBJ2-7, is as follows: EAGVTQFPSHSVIEKGQTVTLRCDPISGHDNLYWYRRVMGKEIKFLLHFVKESKQDESGMPNNRFLAERTGGTYSTLKVQPAELEDSGVYFCASSQGSGGEQYFGPGTRLTVT.

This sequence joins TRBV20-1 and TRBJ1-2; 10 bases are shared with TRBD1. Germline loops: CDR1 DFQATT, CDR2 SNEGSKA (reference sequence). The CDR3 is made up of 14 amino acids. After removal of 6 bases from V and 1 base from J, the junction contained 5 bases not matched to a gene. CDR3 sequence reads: CSAPTGGGNYGYTF. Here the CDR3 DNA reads TGCAGTGCCCCGACAGGGGGCGGTAACTATGGCTACACCTTC.

CDR3 sequence (DNA): TGTGCCAGCAGTTTATGGGGGCAGGACGAACTGTTTTTT. The encoded protein is CASSLWGQDELFF. The V gene is TRBV27, the J gene TRBJ1-4; weak D call: TRBD1 (6 bases). The germline V gene has CDR1 MNHEY and CDR2 SMNVEV (reference sequence). V lost 1 base and J lost 12, with 12 bases in between. This CDR3 comprises 13 residues.

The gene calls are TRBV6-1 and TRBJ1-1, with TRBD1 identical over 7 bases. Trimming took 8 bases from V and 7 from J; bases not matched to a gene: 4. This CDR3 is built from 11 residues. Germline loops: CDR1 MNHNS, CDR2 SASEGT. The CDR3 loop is CASGQVLEAFF. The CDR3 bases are TGTGCCAGCGGACAGGTGCTTGAAGCTTTCTTT.

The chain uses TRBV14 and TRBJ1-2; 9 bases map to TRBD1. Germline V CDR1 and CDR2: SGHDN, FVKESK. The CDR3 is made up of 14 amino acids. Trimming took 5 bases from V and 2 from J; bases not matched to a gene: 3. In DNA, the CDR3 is TGTGCCAGCAGCAGGGACAGGGTGAACTATGGCTACACCTTC. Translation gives CASSRDRVNYGYTF.

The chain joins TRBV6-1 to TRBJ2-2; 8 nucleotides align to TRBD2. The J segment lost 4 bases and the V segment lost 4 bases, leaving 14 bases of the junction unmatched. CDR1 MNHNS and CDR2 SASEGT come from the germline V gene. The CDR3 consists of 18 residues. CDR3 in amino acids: CASSAWLGRGARTGELFF. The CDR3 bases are TGTGCCAGCAGTGCTTGGTTGGGGCGGGGGGCCCGCACCGGGGAGCTGTTTTTT.

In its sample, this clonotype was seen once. Here the CDR3 DNA reads TGTGCCATATCAAGTCTAGCGCTCTCCTACAATGAGCAGTTCTTC. It specifies CAISSLALSYNEQFF. J is TRBJ2-1 and V is TRBV10-3, with D tentatively TRBD2 (6 bases). CDR3 length: 15 amino acids. CDR1 is ENHRY, CDR2 SYGVKD, per germline. V was clipped by 9 bases and J by 0 bases, with 15 bases between them.

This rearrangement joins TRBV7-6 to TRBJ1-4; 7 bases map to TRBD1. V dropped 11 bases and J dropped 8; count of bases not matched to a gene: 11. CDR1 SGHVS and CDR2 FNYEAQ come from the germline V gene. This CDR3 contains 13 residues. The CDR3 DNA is TGTGCCGCCGGGAGCAGGGGGAGAGAAAAACTGTTTTTT. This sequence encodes CAAGSRGREKLFF.

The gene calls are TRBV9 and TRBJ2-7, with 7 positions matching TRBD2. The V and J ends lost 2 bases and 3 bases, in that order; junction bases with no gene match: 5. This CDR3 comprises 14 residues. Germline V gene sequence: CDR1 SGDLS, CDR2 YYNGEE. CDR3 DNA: TGTGCCAGCAGCGTCGGGGAGGGCCGCTACGAGCAGTACTTC. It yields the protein CASSVGEGRYEQYF.

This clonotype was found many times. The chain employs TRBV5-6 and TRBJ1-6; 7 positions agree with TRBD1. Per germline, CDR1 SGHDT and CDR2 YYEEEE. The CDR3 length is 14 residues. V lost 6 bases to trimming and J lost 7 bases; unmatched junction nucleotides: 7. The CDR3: CASTNRDSNSPLHF. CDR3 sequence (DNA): TGTGCCAGCACGAACCGGGACAGCAATTCACCCCTCCACTTT.

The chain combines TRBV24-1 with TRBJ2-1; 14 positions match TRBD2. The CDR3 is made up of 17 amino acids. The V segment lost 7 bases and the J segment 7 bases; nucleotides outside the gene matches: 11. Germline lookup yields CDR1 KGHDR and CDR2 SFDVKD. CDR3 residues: CATSRSGLAGDWNEQFF. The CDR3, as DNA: TGTGCCACCAGCCGGTCGGGACTAGCGGGAGATTGGAATGAGCAGTTCTTC.

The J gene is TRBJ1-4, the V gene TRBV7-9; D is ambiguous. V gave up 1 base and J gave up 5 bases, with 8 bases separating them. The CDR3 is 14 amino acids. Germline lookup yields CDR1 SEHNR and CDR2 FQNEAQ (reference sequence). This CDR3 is CASSLEDENEKLFF. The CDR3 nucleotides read TGTGCCAGCAGCTTAGAGGATGAAAATGAAAAACTGTTTTTT.

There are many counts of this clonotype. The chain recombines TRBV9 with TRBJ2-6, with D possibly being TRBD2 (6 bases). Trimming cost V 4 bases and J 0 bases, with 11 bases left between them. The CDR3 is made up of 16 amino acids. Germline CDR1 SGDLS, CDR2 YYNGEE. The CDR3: CASSRERASGANVLTF. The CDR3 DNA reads TGTGCCAGCAGCAGAGAGCGGGCCTCTGGGGCCAACGTCCTGACTTTC.

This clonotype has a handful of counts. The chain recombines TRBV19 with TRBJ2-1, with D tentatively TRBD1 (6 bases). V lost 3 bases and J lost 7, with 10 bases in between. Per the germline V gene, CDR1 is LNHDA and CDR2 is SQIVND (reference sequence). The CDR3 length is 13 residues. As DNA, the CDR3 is TGTGCCAGTAGTATCGGGCAGGGGAATGAGCAGTTCTTC. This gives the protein CASSIGQGNEQFF. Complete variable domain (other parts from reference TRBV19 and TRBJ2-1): DGGITQSPKYLFRKEGQNVTLSCEQNLNHDAMYWYRQDPGQGLRLIYYSQIVNDFQKGDIAEGYSVSREKKESFPLTVTSAQKNPTAFYLCASSIGQGNEQFFGPGTRLTVL.

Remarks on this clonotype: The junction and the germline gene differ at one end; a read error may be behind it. The CDR3 nucleotides are TGTGCCAGTAGTATCGGACAGGGCTGGGTCTTC. Translated, it gives CASSIGQGWVF. The J gene is TRBJ2-1, the V gene TRBV19, with TRBD1 identical over 8 bases. CDR1 is LNHDA, CDR2 SQIVND, per germline (reference sequence). The CDR3 runs to 11 residues.

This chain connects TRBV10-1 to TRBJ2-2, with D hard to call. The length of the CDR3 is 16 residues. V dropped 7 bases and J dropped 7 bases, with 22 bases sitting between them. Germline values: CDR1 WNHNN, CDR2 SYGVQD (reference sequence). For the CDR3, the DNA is TGCGCCAGCACCCATCCCTGGTGTCTATACGGCGGGGAGCTGTTTTTT. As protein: CASTHPWCLYGGELFF.

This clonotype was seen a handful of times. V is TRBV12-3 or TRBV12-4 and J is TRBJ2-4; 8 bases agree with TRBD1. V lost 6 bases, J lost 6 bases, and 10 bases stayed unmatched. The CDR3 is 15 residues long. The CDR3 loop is CASRTQGARGNIQYF. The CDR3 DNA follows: TGTGCCAGCAGAACCCAGGGGGCTAGGGGAAACATTCAGTACTTC.

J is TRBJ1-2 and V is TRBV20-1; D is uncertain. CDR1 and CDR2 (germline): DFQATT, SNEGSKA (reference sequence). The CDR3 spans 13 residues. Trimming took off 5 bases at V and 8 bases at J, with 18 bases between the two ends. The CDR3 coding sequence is TGCAGTGCTCAATTAACAGAGTCTAGGGGCTACACCTTC. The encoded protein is CSAQLTESRGYTF.

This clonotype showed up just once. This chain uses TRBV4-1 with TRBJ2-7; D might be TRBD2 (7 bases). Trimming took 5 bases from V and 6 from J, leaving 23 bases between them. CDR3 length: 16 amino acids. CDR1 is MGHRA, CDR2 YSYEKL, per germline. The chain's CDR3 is CASSSGGGSGPGEQYF. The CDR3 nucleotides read TGCGCCAGCAGCTCCGGGGGCGGGAGTGGGCCCGGCGAGCAGTACTTC.

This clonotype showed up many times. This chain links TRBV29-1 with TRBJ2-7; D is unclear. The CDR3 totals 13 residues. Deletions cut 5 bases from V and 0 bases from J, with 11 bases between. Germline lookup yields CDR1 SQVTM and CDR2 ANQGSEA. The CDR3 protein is CSVRSATSYEQYF. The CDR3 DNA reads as TGCAGCGTTCGGTCAGCTACCTCCTACGAGCAGTACTTC.

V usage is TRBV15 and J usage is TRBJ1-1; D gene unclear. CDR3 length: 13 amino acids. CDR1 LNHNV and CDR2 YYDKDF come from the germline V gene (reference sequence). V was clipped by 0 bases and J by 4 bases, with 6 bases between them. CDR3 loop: CATSRDPSTEAFF. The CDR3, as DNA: TGTGCCACCAGCAGAGATCCGTCCACTGAAGCTTTCTTT.

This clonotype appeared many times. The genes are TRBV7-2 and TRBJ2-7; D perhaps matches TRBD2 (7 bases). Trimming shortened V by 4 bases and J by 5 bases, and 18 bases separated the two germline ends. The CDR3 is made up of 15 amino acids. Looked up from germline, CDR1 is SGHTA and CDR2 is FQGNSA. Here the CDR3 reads CASSSPGEGEHEQYF. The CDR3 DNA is TGTGCCAGCAGCTCGCCAGGGGAGGGGGAACACGAGCAGTACTTC.

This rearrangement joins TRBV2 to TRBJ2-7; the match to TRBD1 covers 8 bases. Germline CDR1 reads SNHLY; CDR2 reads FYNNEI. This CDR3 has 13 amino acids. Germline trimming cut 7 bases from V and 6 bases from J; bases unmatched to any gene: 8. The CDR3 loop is CASTTQGGIEQYF. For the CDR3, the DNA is TGTGCCAGCACGACACAGGGGGGCATCGAGCAGTACTTC.

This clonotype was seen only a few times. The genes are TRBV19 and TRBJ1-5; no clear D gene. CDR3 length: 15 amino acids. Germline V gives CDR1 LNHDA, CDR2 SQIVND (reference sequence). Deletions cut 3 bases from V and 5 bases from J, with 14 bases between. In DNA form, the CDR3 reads TGTGCCAGTAGTATGGCGGGCTTACCGCATCAGCCCCAGCATTTT. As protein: CASSMAGLPHQPQHF.

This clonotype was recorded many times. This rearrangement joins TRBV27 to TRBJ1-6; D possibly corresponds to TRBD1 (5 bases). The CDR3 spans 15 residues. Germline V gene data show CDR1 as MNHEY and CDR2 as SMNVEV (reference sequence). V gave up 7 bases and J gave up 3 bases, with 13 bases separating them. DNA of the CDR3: TGTGCCAGCACGAAGGGGCCATTCTATAATTCACCCCTCCACTTT. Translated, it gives CASTKGPFYNSPLHF.

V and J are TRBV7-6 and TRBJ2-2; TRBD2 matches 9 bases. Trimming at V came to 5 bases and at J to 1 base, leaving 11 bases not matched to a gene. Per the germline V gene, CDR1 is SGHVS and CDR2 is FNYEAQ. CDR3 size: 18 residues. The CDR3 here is CASSPYVTSGENTGELFF. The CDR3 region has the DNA TGTGCCAGCAGCCCTTACGTGACTAGCGGAGAGAACACCGGGGAGCTGTTTTTT.

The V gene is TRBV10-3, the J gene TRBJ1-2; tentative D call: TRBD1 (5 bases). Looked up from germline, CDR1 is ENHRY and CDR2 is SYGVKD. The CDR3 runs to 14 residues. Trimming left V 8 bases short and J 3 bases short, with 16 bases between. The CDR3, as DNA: TGTGCCATCTGTGGCGGGGCAGGAGACTATGGCTACACCTTC. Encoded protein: CAICGGAGDYGYTF.

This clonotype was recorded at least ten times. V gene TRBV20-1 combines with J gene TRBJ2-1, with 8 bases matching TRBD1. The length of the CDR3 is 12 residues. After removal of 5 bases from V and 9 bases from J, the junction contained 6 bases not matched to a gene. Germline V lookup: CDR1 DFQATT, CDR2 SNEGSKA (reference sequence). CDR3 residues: CSAGRTGTEQFF. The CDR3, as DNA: TGCAGTGCTGGAAGGACAGGGACTGAGCAGTTCTTC.

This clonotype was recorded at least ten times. The DNA for the CDR3 is TGTGCCAGCAGCCAAGTAGCGGATTCCTACAATGAGCAGTTCTTC. It is translated as CASSQVADSYNEQFF. The chain has TRBV14 and TRBJ2-1, with D maybe TRBD2 (6 bases). V lost 1 base, J lost 1 base, and 8 bases lay in between. This CDR3 region has 15 residues. Germline V gene sequence: CDR1 SGHDN, CDR2 FVKESK. The variable domain in full, completed from reference TRBV14 and TRBJ2-1, reads EAGVTQFPSHSVIEKGQTVTLRCDPISGHDNLYWYRRVMGKEIKFLLHFVKESKQDESGMPNNRFLAERTGGTYSTLKVQPAELEDSGVYFCASSQVADSYNEQFFGPGTRLTVL.